A selection of T cell receptor beta chains follows, all from one sample in a study of CD8 T cell repertoires and HIV-1 epitope variants. The data were produced by immunoSEQ multiplex PCR, yet TCRdb's version contains in-frame clones alone and is incomplete. The sample carries 1,800 or so clones, roughly 69% recorded once. No antigen has been identified for these receptors. The sample taken for sequencing was cultured CD8+ T cells derived from PBMCs. These receptors were collected from a male donor with HIV. The CDR3 runs from the conserved cysteine through the conserved F or W. A D gene is named only where the DNA matches it firmly. The size field is filled for only some rows; it gives once, few, many or a size class.

clone size,V gene,D gene,J gene,CDR3 protein,CDR3 DNA
NA,TRBV2,NA,TRBJ1-1,CASSPGEGVNTEAFF,TGTGCCAGCAGCCCCGGGGAGGGGGTGAACACTGAAGCTTTCTTT
NA,TRBV5-4,TRBD1,TRBJ1-4,CASSPDRGVTNEKLFF,TGTGCCAGCAGCCCGGACAGGGGCGTCACTAATGAAAAACTGTTTTTT
once,TRBV27,TRBD2,TRBJ2-2,CASRSTTTSGGASGLTGELFF,TGTGCCAGCAGATCCACCACCACTAGCGGGGGGGCCTCTGGACTAACCGGGGAGCTGTTTTTT
NA,TRBV28,NA,TRBJ2-7,CASSSPTEAYEQYF,TGTGCCAGCAGTTCACCGACAGAAGCCTACGAGCAGTACTTC
NA,TRBV28,NA,TRBJ2-7,CASSLLPRASNRYEQYF,TGTGCCAGCAGTTTATTACCTCGGGCGTCGAACCGCTACGAGCAGTACTTC
NA,TRBV14,NA,TRBJ2-5,CASSQVRGRGTQYF,TGTGCCAGCAGCCAAGTGCGGGGCCGGGGGACCCAGTACTTC
NA,TRBV30,TRBD1,TRBJ1-4,CAWSLTGGEEKLFF,TGTGCCTGGAGCCTGACAGGGGGAGAAGAAAAACTGTTTTTT
NA,TRBV28,NA,TRBJ2-7,CASSWGGLEQYF,TGTGCCAGCAGTTGGGGAGGTCTCGAGCAGTACTTC
once,TRBV19,NA,TRBJ2-1,CASSIGWGVAYNEQFF,TGTGCCAGTAGTATAGGATGGGGGGTCGCCTACAATGAGCAGTTCTTC
NA,TRBV19,NA,TRBJ1-5,CASSMGSNQPQHF,TGTGCCAGTAGTATGGGCAGCAATCAGCCCCAGCATTTT
once,TRBV28,NA,TRBJ2-5,CASTPLGETQETQYF,TGTGCCAGCACCCCCTTGGGGGAAACGCAAGAGACCCAGTACTTC
NA,TRBV7-2,NA,TRBJ2-4,CASSPGALAKNIQYF,TGTGCCAGCAGCCCCGGGGCCCTAGCCAAAAACATTCAGTACTTC
NA,TRBV2,NA,TRBJ2-7,CASSDDEEVSSYEQYF,TGTGCCAGCAGTGATGACGAGGAGGTGAGCTCCTACGAGCAGTACTTC
NA,TRBV5-6,TRBD2,TRBJ2-3,CASSAGLAGAWGTDTQYF,TGTGCCAGCAGTGCTGGACTAGCGGGAGCGTGGGGCACAGATACGCAGTATTTT
once,TRBV19,TRBD1,TRBJ2-1,CASTPEMTGVTYNEQFF,TGTGCCAGTACCCCCGAAATGACAGGGGTCACCTACAATGAGCAGTTCTTC
NA,TRBV29-1,TRBD1,TRBJ2-4,CSVGPRGQGNIQYF,TGCAGCGTTGGCCCCAGGGGGCAGGGAAACATTCAGTACTTC
NA,TRBV11-2,TRBD1,TRBJ2-7,CATNPGQGYYEQYF,TGTGCCACCAATCCGGGACAGGGATACTACGAGCAGTACTTC
NA,TRBV10-2,NA,TRBJ1-5,CASSDAPGLEVWSQPQHF,TGCGCCAGCAGTGATGCGCCGGGCCTGGAGGTGTGGAGTCAGCCCCAGCATTTT
NA,TRBV6-1,NA,TRBJ2-7,CATSYISYEQYF,TGTGCCACTTCGTACATTTCCTACGAGCAGTACTTC